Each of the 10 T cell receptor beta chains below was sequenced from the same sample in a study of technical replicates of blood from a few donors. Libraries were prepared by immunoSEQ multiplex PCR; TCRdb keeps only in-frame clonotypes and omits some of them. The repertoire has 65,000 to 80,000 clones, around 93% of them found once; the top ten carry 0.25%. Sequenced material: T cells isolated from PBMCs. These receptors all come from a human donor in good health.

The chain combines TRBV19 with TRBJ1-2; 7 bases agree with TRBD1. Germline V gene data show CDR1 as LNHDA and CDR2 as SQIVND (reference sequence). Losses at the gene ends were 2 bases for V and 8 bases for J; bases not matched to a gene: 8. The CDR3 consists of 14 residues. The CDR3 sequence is CASSISRRGRGYTF. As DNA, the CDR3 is TGTGCCAGTAGTATAAGTAGGAGGGGGCGAGGCTACACCTTC.

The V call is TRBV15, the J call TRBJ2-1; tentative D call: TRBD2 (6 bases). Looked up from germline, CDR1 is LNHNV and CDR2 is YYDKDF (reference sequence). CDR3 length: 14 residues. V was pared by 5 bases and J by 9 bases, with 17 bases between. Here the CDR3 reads CATSGTGVDGEQFF. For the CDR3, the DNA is TGTGCCACCAGCGGGACTGGGGTTGATGGTGAGCAGTTCTTC.

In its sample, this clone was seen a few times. Here the CDR3 reads CSGWGQGSGEQYF. The CDR3 coding sequence is TGCAGCGGCTGGGGACAGGGGAGCGGCGAGCAGTACTTC. The chain is built from TRBV29-1 and TRBJ2-7; 10 positions agree with TRBD1. The CDR3 sequence is 13 residues long. Unmatched junction bases numbered 9, after V lost 7 bases and J lost 6 bases. Germline loops: CDR1 SQVTM, CDR2 ANQGSEA.

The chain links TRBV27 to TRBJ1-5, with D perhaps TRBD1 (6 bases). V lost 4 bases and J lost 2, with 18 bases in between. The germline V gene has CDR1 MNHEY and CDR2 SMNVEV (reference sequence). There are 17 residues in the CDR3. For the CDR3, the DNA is TGTGCCAGCAGTTCCCCCTCGGAACAGGGAGGCAATCAGCCCCAGCATTTT. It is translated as CASSSPSEQGGNQPQHF.

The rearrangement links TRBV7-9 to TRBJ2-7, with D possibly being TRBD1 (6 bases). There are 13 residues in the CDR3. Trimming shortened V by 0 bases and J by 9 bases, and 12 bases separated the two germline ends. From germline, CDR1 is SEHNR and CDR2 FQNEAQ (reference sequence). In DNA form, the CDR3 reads TGTGCCAGCAGCTTAGCTGGAAGAGGGGGGCAGTACTTC. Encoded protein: CASSLAGRGGQYF. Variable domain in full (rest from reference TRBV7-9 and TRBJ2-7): DTGVSQNPRHKITKRGQNVTFRCDPISEHNRLYWYRQTLGQGPEFLTYFQNEAQLEKSRLLSDRFSAERPKGSFSTLEIQRTEQGDSAMYLCASSLAGRGGQYFGPGTRLTVT.

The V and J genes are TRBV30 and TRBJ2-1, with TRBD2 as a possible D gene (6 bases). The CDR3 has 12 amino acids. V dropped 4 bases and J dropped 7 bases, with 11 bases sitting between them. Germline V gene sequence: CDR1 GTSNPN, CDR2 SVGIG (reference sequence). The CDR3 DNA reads TGTGCCTGGAACTCAGGGAGGAATGAGCAGTTCTTC. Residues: CAWNSGRNEQFF.

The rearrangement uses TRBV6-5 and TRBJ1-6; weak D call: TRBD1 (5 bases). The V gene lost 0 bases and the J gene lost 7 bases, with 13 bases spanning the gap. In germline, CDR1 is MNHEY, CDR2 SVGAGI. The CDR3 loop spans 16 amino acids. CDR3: CASSYSMGQYNSPLHF. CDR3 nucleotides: TGTGCCAGCAGTTACTCGATGGGGCAGTACAATTCACCCCTCCACTTT.

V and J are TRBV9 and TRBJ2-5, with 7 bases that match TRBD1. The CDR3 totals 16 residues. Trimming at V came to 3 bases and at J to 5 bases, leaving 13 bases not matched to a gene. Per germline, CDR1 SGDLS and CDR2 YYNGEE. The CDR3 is CASSGGQQGNSETQYF. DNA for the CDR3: TGTGCCAGCAGCGGAGGTCAACAGGGGAATTCGGAGACCCAGTACTTC.

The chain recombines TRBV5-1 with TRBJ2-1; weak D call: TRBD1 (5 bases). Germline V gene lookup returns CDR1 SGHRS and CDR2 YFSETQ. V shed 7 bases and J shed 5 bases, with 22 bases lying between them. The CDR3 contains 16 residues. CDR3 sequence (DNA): TGCGCCAGCTCCTTAACCTGGGGCCCCGATAACAATGAGCAGTTCTTC. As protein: CASSLTWGPDNNEQFF.

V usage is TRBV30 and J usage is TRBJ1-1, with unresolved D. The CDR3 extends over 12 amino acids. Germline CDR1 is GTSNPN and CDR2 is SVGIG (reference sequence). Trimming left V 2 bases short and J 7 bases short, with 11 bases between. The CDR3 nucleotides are TGTGCCTGGAGTACCAGGTTTCGTGAAGCTTTCTTT. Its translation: CAWSTRFREAFF.